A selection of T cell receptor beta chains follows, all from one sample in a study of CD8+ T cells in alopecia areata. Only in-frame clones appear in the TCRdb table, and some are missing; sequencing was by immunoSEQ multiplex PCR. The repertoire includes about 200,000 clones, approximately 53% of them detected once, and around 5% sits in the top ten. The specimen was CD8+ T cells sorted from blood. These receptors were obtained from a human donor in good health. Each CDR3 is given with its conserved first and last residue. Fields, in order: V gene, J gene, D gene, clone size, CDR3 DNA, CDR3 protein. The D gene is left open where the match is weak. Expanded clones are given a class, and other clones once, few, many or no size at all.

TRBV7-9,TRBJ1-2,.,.,TGTGCCAGCAGCTTAGTCGCCGATCGCTACACCTTC,CASSLVADRYTF
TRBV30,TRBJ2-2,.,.,TGTGCCTGGAGTGTAAGGTGGGCCACCGGGGAGCTGTTTTTT,CAWSVRWATGELFF
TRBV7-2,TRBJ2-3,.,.,TGTGCCAGCAGCTTAAAAAACACAGATACGCAGTATTTT,CASSLKNTDTQYF
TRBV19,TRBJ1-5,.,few,TGTGCCAGTATGGCGGGTGGAGCTCAGCCCCAGCATTTT,CASMAGGAQPQHF
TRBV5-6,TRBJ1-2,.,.,TGTGCCAGCAGCTTCCCACGGGACACTATCGATGGCTACACCTTC,CASSFPRDTIDGYTF
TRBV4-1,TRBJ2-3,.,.,TGCGCCAGCAGCCTCGAACAGGGCGCGGATACGCAGTATTTT,CASSLEQGADTQYF
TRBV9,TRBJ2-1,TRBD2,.,TGTGCCAGCAGCGTAGTTCCCAGCGGGATTTACAATGAGCAGTTCTTC,CASSVVPSGIYNEQFF
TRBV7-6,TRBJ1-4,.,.,TGTGCCAGCAGCAGAGGGATATCTAATGAAAAACTGTTTTTT,CASSRGISNEKLFF
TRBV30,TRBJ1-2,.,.,TGTGCCCGGTCCGGGACCGAATACTATGGCTACACCTTC,CARSGTEYYGYTF
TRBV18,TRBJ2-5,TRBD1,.,TGTGCCAGCTCCCCGGAGAAGCCCTACCCACAGGGGGCGGCGAAGACCCAGTACTTC,CASSPEKPYPQGAAKTQYF
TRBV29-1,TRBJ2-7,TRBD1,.,TGCAGCGTTGAAGTCCTCCGGGACAGCTACGAGCAGTACTTC,CSVEVLRDSYEQYF
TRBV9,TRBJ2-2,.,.,TGTGCCAGCAGCGTAGGACAGAGCACCGGGGAGCTGTTTTTT,CASSVGQSTGELFF
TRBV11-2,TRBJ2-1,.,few,TGTGCCAGCAGCTTAGAGGGGGATAGCGGACTTACCTACAATGAGCAGTTCTTC,CASSLEGDSGLTYNEQFF
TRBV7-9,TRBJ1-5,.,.,TGTGCCAGCAGCCCTACTGGCGGGGTCCAGCCCCAGCATTTT,CASSPTGGVQPQHF
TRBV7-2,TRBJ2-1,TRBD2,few,TGTGCCAGCAGCTACTCGGGACTAGCGGGGGGGAGCTCCTACAATGAGCAGTTCTTC,CASSYSGLAGGSSYNEQFF
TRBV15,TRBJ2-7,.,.,TGTGCCACCAGCAGAGTAGGAAAGGAGCAGTACTTC,CATSRVGKEQYF
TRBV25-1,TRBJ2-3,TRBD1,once,TGTGCCAGCAGTGAACAACAGGGGGATACGCAGTATTTT,CASSEQQGDTQYF
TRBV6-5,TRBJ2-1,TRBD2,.,TGTGCCAGCAGAATTAGCGGGGGGGCCAGCAATGAGCAGTTCTTC,CASRISGGASNEQFF
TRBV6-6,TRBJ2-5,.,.,TGTGCCAGCTCCTTATCAGGCCCCAAAGAGACCCAGTACTTC,CASSLSGPKETQYF